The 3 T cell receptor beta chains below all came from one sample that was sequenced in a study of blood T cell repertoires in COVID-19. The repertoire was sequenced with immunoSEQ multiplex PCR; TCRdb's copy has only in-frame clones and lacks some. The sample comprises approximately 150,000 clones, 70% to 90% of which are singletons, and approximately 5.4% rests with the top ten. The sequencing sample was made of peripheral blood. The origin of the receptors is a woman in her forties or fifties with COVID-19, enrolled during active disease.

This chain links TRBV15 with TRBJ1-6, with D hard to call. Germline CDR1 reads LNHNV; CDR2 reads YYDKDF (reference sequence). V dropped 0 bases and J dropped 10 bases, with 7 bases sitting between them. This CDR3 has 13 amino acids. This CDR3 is CATSRDLGSPLHF. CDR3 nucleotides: TGTGCCACCAGCAGAGATTTGGGCTCACCCCTCCACTTT.

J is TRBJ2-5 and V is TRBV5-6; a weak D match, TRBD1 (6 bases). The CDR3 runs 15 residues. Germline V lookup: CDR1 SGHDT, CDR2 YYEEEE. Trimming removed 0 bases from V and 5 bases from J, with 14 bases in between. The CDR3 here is CASSLGVGGLETQYF. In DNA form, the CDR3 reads TGTGCCAGCAGCTTGGGCGTTGGGGGCTTGGAGACCCAGTACTTC. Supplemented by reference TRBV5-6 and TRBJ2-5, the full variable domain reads DAGVTQSPTHLIKTRGQQVTLRCSPKSGHDTVSWYQQALGQGPQFIFQYYEEEERQRGNFPDRFSGHQFPNYSSELNVNALLLGDSALYLCASSLGVGGLETQYFGPGTRLLVL.

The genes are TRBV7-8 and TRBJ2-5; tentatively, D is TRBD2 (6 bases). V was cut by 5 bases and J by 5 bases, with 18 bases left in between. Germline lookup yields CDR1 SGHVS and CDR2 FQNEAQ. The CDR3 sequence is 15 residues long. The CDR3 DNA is TGTGCCAGCAGCGCCCGCCGACTAGTTTGGGAGACCCAGTACTTC. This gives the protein CASSARRLVWETQYF.